This T cell receptor (beta chain) was identified in a study of molecular identifiers for immune sequencing clone quantification. Germline assignment: CDR1 SGHAT and CDR2 FQNNGV. This CDR3 region has 14 residues. The V gene lost 3 bases and the J gene lost 0 bases, with 8 bases spanning the gap. Using its own MiXCR run on the PCR reads, TCRdb lists one record per CDR3 protein. The repertoire consists of 85,000 to 120,000 distinct CDR3 sequences, with about a third occurring once and the leading ten covering around a tenth. This TCR was recovered from a human donor in good health. Some libraries in this study had Jurkat cell RNA spiked in. Sequences were obtained from naive CD8+ T cells from blood, with Jurkat cell RNA spiked in. Documented subset: FACS-sorted CD8+CD4-CCR7+CD45RA+ naive T cells. The V gene is TRBV11-2, the J gene TRBJ2-5; possibly TRBD2 for D (6 bases). The CDR3: CASSLDYNQETQYF. For the CDR3, the DNA is TGTGCCAGCAGCTTGGACTACAACCAAGAGACCCAGTACTTC.